The sample holds a few counts of the clone carrying this T cell receptor (beta chain). V shed 4 bases and J shed 0 bases, with 10 bases lying between them. Germline values: CDR1 DFQATT, CDR2 SNEGSKA (reference sequence). This CDR3 is built from 13 residues. This sample was included in a study of CD8 T cells in ankylosing spondylitis. TCRdb passed the 5' RACE reads through MiXCR, listing each CDR3 protein once. The sample shows approximately 260,000 distinct CDR3 sequences, about a sixth of them seen only once. V gene TRBV20-1 combines with J gene TRBJ2-7, with D perhaps matching TRBD1 (6 bases). This clonotype was obtained from a male donor with ankylosing spondylitis or in good health (not recorded which). The sequenced sample was blood, either unsorted or a sorted T cell fraction (not recorded which). The DNA for the CDR3 is TGCAGTGCTAAGATCAGGGGCTCCTACGAGCAGTACTTC. It encodes CSAKIRGSYEQYF.